The clone carrying this T cell receptor beta chain was observed a handful of times. What it recognizes is unknown. Other nucleotide sequences in the sample specify the same CDR3. The data originate from a study of shared clonotypes between healthy human individuals. Study-wide context: Three plates each covered CD4 naive and memory; CD8 naive two, CD8 memory one. Study-wide points: Sampling covered nothing but blood. Tissue TCR repertoires likely differ from those found in blood.

Germline V gives CDR1 MNHEY, CDR2 SMNVEV (reference sequence). The V end lost 3 bases, the J end lost 1 base, and 9 bases lay between the germline ends. The CDR3 extends over 14 amino acids. The input for sorted-subset replicate PCRs was about 0.2 ug DNA, about 29,000 T cell genomes. Sequencing was performed with immunoSEQ multiplex PCR; in TCRdb, only in-frame clones are kept and a portion is missing. The table has roughly 2.1 million clones, just over 90% seen once; the top ten hold 1.5% to 2%. Terminally differentiated effector memory CD45RA+ cells were left out of the naive CD8 fraction, which was CD45RO-negative and positively selected for CCR7.

This TCR was sampled from a man between 18 and 35 years old in good health. Some clones in this sample may be carry-over from other donors' samples. Specimen: naive CD8+ T cells from PBMCs. The chain couples TRBV27 to TRBJ1-1; D ambiguous. DNA for the CDR3: TGTGCCAGCAGTTTCCTAGGAGGGAACACTGAAGCTTTCTTT. Protein product: CASSFLGGNTEAFF.